Below, one T cell receptor (beta chain) is given with its context. This CDR3 is 17 amino acids long. CDR1 SGHTA and CDR2 FQGNSA come from the germline V gene. Trimming shortened V by 1 base and J by 6 bases, and 20 bases separated the two germline ends. In the authors' workflow: Counts of nucleated cells, estimated from reference gene primer amplification, were obtained. Sequencing used immunoSEQ multiplex PCR; TCRdb keeps in-frame clones, though not all of them. From that table come the V and J calls and clone size; the DNA was used to work out D and trimming. The sample includes about 85,000 clones, around nine tenths seen only once; the top ten take over 5%. The data belong to a study of blood T cell repertoires in COVID-19. Study at large: Spain, Italy and the United States supplied samples that represented acute and convalescent COVID-19. Sources were T cells, B-cell-depleted T cells, or PBMCs; the material itself was cDNA or gDNA.

The sample was peripheral blood. The rearrangement uses TRBV7-2 and TRBJ2-3; weak D call: TRBD1 (5 bases). The source of this sequence is a man aged 55 to 70 with acute or convalescent COVID-19. In DNA form, the CDR3 reads TGTGCCAGCAGCTTAGATCTGGCTGGGGCTACATTCGATACGCAGTATTTT. Translating gives CASSLDLAGATFDTQYF.